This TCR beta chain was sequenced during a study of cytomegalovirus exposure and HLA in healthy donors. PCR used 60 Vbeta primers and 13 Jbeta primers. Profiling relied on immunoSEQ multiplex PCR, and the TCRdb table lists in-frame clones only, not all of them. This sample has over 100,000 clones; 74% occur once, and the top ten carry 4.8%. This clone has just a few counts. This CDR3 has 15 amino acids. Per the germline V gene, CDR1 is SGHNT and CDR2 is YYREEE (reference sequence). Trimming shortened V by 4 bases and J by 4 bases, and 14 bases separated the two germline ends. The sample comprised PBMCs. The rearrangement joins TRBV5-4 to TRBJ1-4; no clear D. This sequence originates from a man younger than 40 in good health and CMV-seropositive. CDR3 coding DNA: TGTGCCAGCAGCGCCTCAGGAACCTTTAATGAAAAACTGTTTTTT. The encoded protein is CASSASGTFNEKLFF.